This passage covers 22 T cell receptor beta chains from one sample sequenced in a study of technical replicates of blood from a handful of donors. TCRdb keeps only in-frame clones here, not all; method: immunoSEQ multiplex PCR. The sample lists 76,000 or so clones, roughly 90% occurring once. The source material was T cells isolated from PBMCs. The origin of the receptors is a human donor in good health.

The chain joins TRBV27 to TRBJ1-1, with no clear D. The CDR3 covers 14 residues. Trimming left V 5 bases short and J 0 bases short, with 10 bases between. CDR1 and CDR2 from the germline V gene are MNHEY and SMNVEV (reference sequence). The DNA for the CDR3 is TGTGCCAGCAGTATTAGCACCTTGAACACTGAAGCTTTCTTT. This sequence encodes CASSISTLNTEAFF.

The sample holds one count of this clone. DNA for the CDR3: TGCGCCAGCAGCCAAGATCGGCTAGCGAAGGAGCAGTACTTC. It is translated as CASSQDRLAKEQYF. The chain carries TRBV4-1 and TRBJ2-7; possible D gene TRBD2, 6 bases. The CDR3 spans 14 residues. Between the trimmed V and J ends, which lost 0 bases and 7 bases, there was a span of 13 bases. Germline CDR1 is MGHRA and CDR2 is YSYEKL.

V is TRBV7-9 and J is TRBJ1-4; no firm D call. Germline CDR1 reads SEHNR; CDR2 reads FQNEAQ (reference sequence). Deletions cut 1 base from V and 5 bases from J, with 17 bases between. The length of the CDR3 is 17 residues. For the CDR3, the DNA is TGTGCCAGCAGCTTAGTAGGGTTAAGAGGGAACAATGAAAAACTGTTTTTT. It specifies CASSLVGLRGNNEKLFF. The whole variable domain, remainder taken from reference TRBV7-9 and TRBJ1-4, is DTGVSQNPRHKITKRGQNVTFRCDPISEHNRLYWYRQTLGQGPEFLTYFQNEAQLEKSRLLSDRFSAERPKGSFSTLEIQRTEQGDSAMYLCASSLVGLRGNNEKLFFGSGTQLSVL.

The chain employs TRBV19 and TRBJ1-4; D unclear. The CDR3 consists of 17 residues. V was shortened by 3 bases and J by 8 bases, with 22 bases between the two germline ends. Germline lookup yields CDR1 LNHDA and CDR2 SQIVND (reference sequence). Here the CDR3 DNA reads TGTGCCAGTAGTATCCCGGGAAACCGGAGGAATGTGGAAAAACTGTTTTTT. Its translation is CASSIPGNRRNVEKLFF.

This clone was detected once. The chain couples TRBV7-9 to TRBJ2-7; D remains ambiguous. Germline CDR1 reads SEHNR; CDR2 reads FQNEAQ (reference sequence). This CDR3 is 14 amino acids long. The V end lost 4 bases, the J end lost 2 bases, and 12 bases lay between the germline ends. The CDR3 loop is CASSSSYPTYEQYF. The CDR3 DNA is TGTGCCAGCAGCTCAAGCTACCCCACCTACGAGCAGTACTTC.

The chain has TRBV28 and TRBJ1-5; D perhaps matches TRBD1 (6 bases). Germline V gene sequence: CDR1 MDHEN, CDR2 SYDVKM. This CDR3 contains 14 residues. V shed 5 bases and J shed 4 bases, with 12 bases lying between them. CDR3 residues: CASSPGQGNQPQHF. Written as DNA, the CDR3 is TGTGCCAGCAGTCCGGGACAAGGGAATCAGCCCCAGCATTTT.

The chain links TRBV5-1 to TRBJ1-1, with D uncertain. This CDR3 region has 13 residues. Germline V CDR1 and CDR2: SGHRS, YFSETQ. Trimming took 0 bases from V and 4 from J, leaving 7 bases between them. The CDR3, as DNA: TGCGCCAGCAGCTTGGTACAAAGCACTGAAGCTTTCTTT. Translating it yields CASSLVQSTEAFF.

This clone was recorded only once. The rearrangement links TRBV27 to TRBJ1-2; 8 positions match TRBD1. V was pared by 6 bases and J by 4 bases, with 7 bases of the junction left unmatched. Germline V CDR1 and CDR2: MNHEY, SMNVEV (reference sequence). This CDR3 region has 14 residues. Here the CDR3 reads CASRPRTGTYGYTF. The CDR3 DNA reads TGTGCCAGCAGACCTAGGACAGGGACCTATGGCTACACCTTC.

The V and J genes are TRBV10-1 and TRBJ2-7, with TRBD1 matching 8 bases. This CDR3 has 13 residues. The germline gives CDR1 WNHNN, CDR2 SYGVQD (reference sequence). The junction had 2 bases not matched to a gene; V was cut back by 4 bases and J by 3 bases. DNA of the CDR3: TGCGCCAGCAGTGTAACAGGGGGCTACGAGCAGTACTTC. Translation: CASSVTGGYEQYF.

This chain uses TRBV6-5 with TRBJ1-3; perhaps TRBD1 as D (6 bases). V was pared by 5 bases and J by 4 bases, with 15 bases between. The germline V gene has CDR1 MNHEY and CDR2 SVGAGI. The CDR3 runs to 15 residues. The CDR3 reads CASSRQGGRGNTIYF. CDR3 coding DNA: TGTGCCAGCAGTCGCCAAGGGGGTCGGGGAAACACCATATATTTT.

The chain combines TRBV13 with TRBJ2-2; 9 nucleotides align to TRBD1. CDR1 and CDR2 (germline): PRHDT, FYEKMQ (reference sequence). There are 17 residues in the CDR3. V trimming: 4 bases; J trimming: 0 bases; junction bases outside the gene matches: 6. CDR3 amino acids: CASSSPGTGTNTGELFF. In nucleotides, the CDR3 is TGTGCCAGCAGCTCCCCGGGGACAGGGACGAACACCGGGGAGCTGTTTTTT.

This clone was picked up one time. The rearrangement joins TRBV19 to TRBJ2-1; a possible D gene is TRBD1 (5 bases). V was clipped by 9 bases and J by 2 bases, with 11 bases between them. Germline lookup yields CDR1 LNHDA and CDR2 SQIVND (reference sequence). This CDR3 region has 13 residues. The CDR3 sequence: CASEAGTYNEQFF. DNA of the CDR3: TGTGCCAGCGAGGCAGGGACCTACAATGAGCAGTTCTTC.

To note about this clone: Mismatch with germline at one junction end may stem from a read error. J is TRBJ1-4 and V is TRBV2; a possible D gene is TRBD1 (5 bases). The CDR3 has 13 amino acids. Germline V gene lookup returns CDR1 SNHLY and CDR2 FYNNEI. CDR3 bases: TGTGCCAGCAGTGAAGAGACAGTTCACCCTGGAGTTTTT. Translated, it gives CASSEETVHPGVF.

The chain combines TRBV7-9 with TRBJ1-4, with D maybe TRBD1 (6 bases). The CDR3 runs to 14 residues. Trimming left V 5 bases short and J 5 bases short, with 12 bases between. Germline lookup yields CDR1 SEHNR and CDR2 FQNEAQ (reference sequence). CDR3 DNA: TGTGCCAGCAGCCTACAGGGACCCAATGAAAAACTGTTTTTT. This translates into CASSLQGPNEKLFF.

This chain connects TRBV7-9 to TRBJ2-5; TRBD2 aligns across 7 bases. CDR1 SEHNR and CDR2 FQNEAQ come from the germline V gene (reference sequence). The V and J ends lost 1 base and 2 bases, in that order; junction bases with no gene match: 10. The CDR3 consists of 17 residues. This CDR3 is CASSLVVGLVVQETQYF. The CDR3 bases are TGTGCCAGCAGCTTAGTAGTCGGACTAGTGGTACAAGAGACCCAGTACTTC. Supplemented by reference TRBV7-9 and TRBJ2-5, the full variable domain reads DTGVSQNPRHKITKRGQNVTFRCDPISEHNRLYWYRQTLGQGPEFLTYFQNEAQLEKSRLLSDRFSAERPKGSFSTLEIQRTEQGDSAMYLCASSLVVGLVVQETQYFGPGTRLLVL.

Here the CDR3 reads CASLPTSGASYEQYF. The CDR3 DNA follows: TGTGCCAGCCTCCCGACTAGCGGGGCTTCCTACGAGCAGTACTTC. This chain uses TRBV19 with TRBJ2-7, with 11 bases matching TRBD2. Looked up from germline, CDR1 is LNHDA and CDR2 is SQIVND (reference sequence). V shed 9 bases and J 1 base; nucleotides not matched to a gene: 8. The CDR3 contains 15 residues.

The V call is TRBV6-5, the J call TRBJ1-1, with 8 bases aligning to TRBD1. Germline assignment: CDR1 MNHEY and CDR2 SVGAGI. The V segment lost 5 bases and the J segment 1 base; nucleotides outside the gene matches: 3. The CDR3 is made up of 14 amino acids. CDR3 loop: CASSTGGTNTEAFF. The CDR3 bases are TGTGCCAGCAGTACAGGGGGGACGAACACTGAAGCTTTCTTT.

This rearrangement joins TRBV5-4 to TRBJ1-1, with 8 nucleotides matching TRBD1. The CDR3 sequence is 19 residues long. V was pared by 4 bases and J by 0 bases, with 17 bases of the junction left unmatched. The germline gives CDR1 SGHNT, CDR2 YYREEE (reference sequence). This chain's CDR3 is CASSGGGTGLLRVNTEAFF. CDR3 nucleotides: TGTGCCAGCAGCGGGGGCGGGACAGGACTTCTGAGAGTGAACACTGAAGCTTTCTTT.

The J gene is TRBJ2-3, the V gene TRBV9, with D unresolved. V was shortened by 0 bases and J by 6 bases, with 20 bases between the two germline ends. Germline CDR1 and CDR2: SGDLS and YYNGEE. The CDR3 sequence is 17 residues long. CDR3 in amino acids: CASSVEAGFNAGDTQYF. In nucleotides, the CDR3 is TGTGCCAGCAGCGTAGAGGCCGGGTTTAATGCTGGGGATACGCAGTATTTT.

V is TRBV28 and J is TRBJ2-7, with a weak D call TRBD1 (5 bases). The CDR3 covers 14 residues. The germline gives CDR1 MDHEN, CDR2 SYDVKM. Trimming took off 5 bases at V and 7 bases at J, with 18 bases between the two ends. The CDR3 sequence: CASSPQDTTSEQYF. CDR3 DNA sequence: TGTGCCAGCAGTCCGCAGGACACAACCTCGGAGCAGTACTTC.

CDR3 DNA: TGTGCCAGTACCCCCGGGACAGAAAACAATGAGCAGTTCTTC. Protein: CASTPGTENNEQFF. This chain links TRBV19 with TRBJ2-1; 7 nucleotides line up with TRBD1. The V gene end was trimmed by 7 bases and the J gene end by 5 bases; junction bases not matched to a gene: 8. Per the germline V gene, CDR1 is LNHDA and CDR2 is SQIVND (reference sequence). This CDR3 comprises 14 residues.

The chain uses TRBV9 and TRBJ2-2; TRBD1 is a possible D gene (7 bases). The CDR3 is made up of 18 amino acids. Trimming shortened V by 2 bases and J by 0 bases, and 17 bases separated the two germline ends. Germline assignment: CDR1 SGDLS and CDR2 YYNGEE. The CDR3 spells CASSVRLDRTTNTGELFF. In DNA, the CDR3 is TGTGCCAGCAGCGTGAGACTGGACAGGACTACGAACACCGGGGAGCTGTTTTTT.